This T cell receptor beta chain was identified in a study of naive and memory T cell subsets. Germline V gives CDR1 MNHEY, CDR2 SVGAGI. V gave up 0 bases and J gave up 6 bases; unmatched junction bases: 8. CDR3 size: 17 residues. As regards this clonotype: Its antigen is as yet unknown.

The beta constant-region primer was an equimolar mix of two oligonucleotides covering TRBC1 and TRBC2. TCRdb itself ran the UMI-ligation and nested PCR reads through MiXCR, one entry per CDR3 protein. The table lists tens of thousands of distinct CDR3 sequences, about an eighth of them singletons. After CD4 positive bead selection, the CD4-negative fraction gave CD8 T cells. CD45RA-CD27- cells were effector memory; CD45RA+CD27- cells were EMRA. Study results and limitations: Over 85% of naive TCR sequences appeared only once, unlike memory subsets.

Material for sequencing was effector memory CD4+ T cells from blood. Indicated subset: effector memory, CD45RA- CD27-. The rearrangement links TRBV6-5 to TRBJ2-1; 10 nucleotides match TRBD2. The receptor comes from a human donor in good health. This CDR3 is CASSYSSSGSLGNEQFF. The CDR3 coding sequence is TGTGCCAGCAGTTACTCCTCTAGCGGGAGTTTGGGCAATGAGCAGTTCTTC.